These 25 T cell receptor beta chains share one sample of origin, sequenced in a study of control samples from healthy donors and cancer patients. Some clones are missing from TCRdb's copy, which holds only in-frame ones; the method was immunoSEQ multiplex PCR. The table has approximately 44,000 clones, 60% to 80% seen once. Input material: formalin-fixed, paraffin-embedded tissue. All receptors derive from a male donor with melanoma.

The V call is TRBV6-5, the J call TRBJ1-1, with D maybe TRBD1 (6 bases). Germline CDR1 reads MNHEY; CDR2 reads SVGAGI. Trimming left V 5 bases short and J 1 base short, with 14 bases between. This CDR3 has 15 residues. CDR3 in amino acids: CASSIRRGGNTEAFF. The CDR3 coding sequence is TGTGCCAGCAGTATTCGCAGGGGCGGGAACACTGAAGCTTTCTTT.

About this clone: One junction end does not reproduce the germline sequence, and a read error may be involved. The chain joins TRBV28 to TRBJ2-7, with D tentatively TRBD1 (6 bases). CDR1 MDHEN and CDR2 SYDVKM come from the germline V gene. The CDR3 consists of 13 residues. In DNA form, the CDR3 reads TGTGCCAGCAGCCCAGGGGCAGGATACGGGCAGTACTTC. It is translated as CASSPGAGYGQYF.

This chain uses TRBV7-9 with TRBJ2-1; D call uncertain. Germline CDR1 and CDR2: SEHNR and FQNEAQ (reference sequence). The CDR3 totals 12 residues. Trimming removed 5 bases from V and 6 bases from J, with 8 bases in between. The CDR3 sequence: CASSRVANEQFF. The CDR3 bases are TGTGCCAGCAGCCGCGTTGCCAATGAGCAGTTCTTC.

The V call is TRBV29-1, the J call TRBJ1-1, with TRBD1 matching over 8 bases. Germline V gene data show CDR1 as SQVTM and CDR2 as ANQGSEA. The CDR3 has 13 residues. V was clipped by 6 bases and J by 7 bases; unmatched bases: 10. The CDR3 region has the DNA TGCAGCGTAGGCCAACAGGGGGGTTTTGAAGCTTTCTTT. Translation: CSVGQQGGFEAFF.

V usage is TRBV19 and J usage is TRBJ2-3; possibly TRBD2 for D (6 bases). Germline V gene lookup returns CDR1 LNHDA and CDR2 SQIVND (reference sequence). Between the trimmed V and J ends, which lost 5 bases and 1 base, there was a span of 10 bases. CDR3 length equals 14 residues. CDR3 amino acids: CASSATGGTDTQYF. CDR3 bases: TGTGCCAGTAGTGCCACGGGGGGCACAGATACGCAGTATTTT.

The chain combines TRBV7-2 with TRBJ1-1; the D gene is possibly TRBD1 (6 bases). V dropped 5 bases and J dropped 9 bases, with 19 bases sitting between them. The CDR3 runs to 14 residues. CDR1 is SGHTA and CDR2 is FQGNSA in the germline V gene. The CDR3 bases are TGTGCCAGCAGCCGGCAGGGGAGTAGAACTAAAGCTTTCTTT. Encoded protein: CASSRQGSRTKAFF.

Notes on this clone: Germline and junction disagree at one end, which may indicate a read error. Other DNA sequences within the sample encode an identical CDR3. The V and J genes are TRBV2 and TRBJ2-3; D ambiguous. This CDR3 spans 12 amino acids. The V gene's germline CDR1 is SNHLY and CDR2 FYNNEI. CDR3 DNA: TGTGCCAGCAGGAGAGACGGAGATACGCAATATTTT. Translation: CASRRDGDTQYF.

In regard to this clone: The junction departs from germline at one end; a sequencing error may be responsible. Other DNA sequences within the sample encode an identical CDR3. The V and J genes are TRBV11-2 and TRBJ2-7; 9 nucleotides agree with TRBD2. Per the germline V gene, CDR1 is SGHAT and CDR2 is FQNNGV. This CDR3 contains 16 residues. The CDR3 region is CASSLTGGRVTYEQYF. CDR3 in DNA: TGTGCCAGCAGCTTGACCGGCGGGAGGGTTACATACGAACAGTACTTC.

On this clone: The same CDR3 is also encoded by other DNA sequences in this sample. The chain combines TRBV28 with TRBJ2-2, with D possibly being TRBD2 (5 bases). The V gene lost 6 bases and the J gene lost 8 bases, with 16 bases spanning the gap. Per the germline V gene, CDR1 is MDHEN and CDR2 is SYDVKM. There are 14 residues in the CDR3. The CDR3 nucleotides are TGTGCCAGCAGCCGCACTTCAGCGGCTGGGGAGCTGTTTTTT. It translates to CASSRTSAAGELFF.

The genes are TRBV2 and TRBJ1-4; D gene uncertain. The CDR3 spans 12 residues. CDR1 is SNHLY, CDR2 FYNNEI, per germline. V was shortened by 8 bases and J by 7 bases, with 11 bases between the two germline ends. The CDR3 DNA sequence: TGTGCCAGCCGCAGCTGGGGTGAAAAACTGTTTTTT. It yields the protein CASRSWGEKLFF.

The V gene is TRBV28, the J gene TRBJ2-3, with a possible D match to TRBD1 (6 bases). With 5 bases removed from V and 3 bases from J, the gap between germline ends came to 18 bases. The V gene's germline CDR1 is MDHEN and CDR2 SYDVKM. The CDR3 runs 16 residues. The CDR3 region is CASSLPYDRSTDTQYF. The CDR3 region has the DNA TGTGCCAGCAGTCTTCCCTACGACAGGTCTACAGATACGCAGTATTTT.

This chain links TRBV19 with TRBJ1-2; D unclear. Between the trimmed V and J ends, which lost 5 bases and 1 base, there was a span of 14 bases. Germline CDR1 is LNHDA and CDR2 is SQIVND (reference sequence). The CDR3 contains 15 residues. The CDR3 sequence is CASSPPTSLNYGYTF. In nucleotides, the CDR3 is TGTGCCAGTAGTCCTCCGACAAGTCTTAACTATGGCTACACCTTC.

V gene TRBV9 combines with J gene TRBJ1-5; no definite D call. CDR1 SGDLS and CDR2 YYNGEE come from the germline V gene. The CDR3 has 14 amino acids. The V and J ends lost 4 bases and 0 bases respectively, with 8 bases between them. In DNA, the CDR3 is TGTGCCAGCAGCCCCCTCGATAGCAATCAGCCCCAGCATTTT. It translates to CASSPLDSNQPQHF.

The rearrangement joins TRBV18 to TRBJ1-6, with D perhaps TRBD1 (5 bases). Germline assignment: CDR1 KGHSH and CDR2 LQKENI. V gave up 3 bases and J gave up 8 bases, with 11 bases separating them. The CDR3 sequence is 14 residues long. The CDR3 protein is CASSPAVGDSPLHF. CDR3 coding DNA: TGTGCCAGCTCACCGGCCGTGGGGGATTCACCCCTCCACTTT.

V and J are TRBV4-1 and TRBJ2-5, with D perhaps TRBD1 (6 bases). The CDR3 contains 16 residues. Deletions cut 0 bases from V and 7 bases from J, with 18 bases between. Germline-derived CDR1 and CDR2 are MGHRA and YSYEKL. CDR3 sequence (DNA): TGCGCCAGCAGCCAAGAGTCCAGGGGAAGTAGGGGGACCCAGTACTTC. Translation: CASSQESRGSRGTQYF.

V gene TRBV15 combines with J gene TRBJ1-5; tentative D call: TRBD1 (6 bases). Germline V gene data show CDR1 as LNHNV and CDR2 as YYDKDF (reference sequence). The CDR3 extends over 15 amino acids. V lost 1 base and J lost 7, with 14 bases in between. Written as DNA, the CDR3 is TGTGCCACCAGCAGAGGGGGGGCAAGAGGACAGCCCCAGCATTTT. This sequence encodes CATSRGGARGQPQHF.

The genes are TRBV2 and TRBJ1-2, with D possibly being TRBD1 (6 bases). Trimming removed 8 bases from V and 7 bases from J, with 20 bases in between. The CDR3 contains 14 residues. Germline CDR1 reads SNHLY; CDR2 reads FYNNEI. The CDR3 loop is CASQARTGLSGYTF. In nucleotides, the CDR3 is TGTGCCAGCCAGGCTAGAACAGGGTTGAGTGGCTACACCTTC.

The V gene is TRBV5-1, the J gene TRBJ2-1; 10 bases agree with TRBD1. J lost 7 bases, V lost 0 bases, and 7 bases had no gene match. The CDR3 has 16 residues. Germline-derived CDR1 and CDR2 are SGHRS and YFSETQ. CDR3 sequence: CASSLDPGTGANEQFF. The DNA for the CDR3 is TGCGCCAGCAGCTTGGACCCCGGGACAGGGGCGAATGAGCAGTTCTTC.

This clone was seen only once. The chain carries TRBV28 and TRBJ2-7; D gene uncertain. Trimming left V 6 bases short and J 2 bases short, with 14 bases between. The CDR3 has 14 amino acids. CDR1 MDHEN and CDR2 SYDVKM come from the germline V gene. The CDR3 reads CASRSGRAAYEQYF. The DNA of the CDR3 is TGTGCCAGCAGATCCGGCCGTGCTGCCTACGAGCAGTACTTC.

The chain uses TRBV18 and TRBJ1-1, with 9 bases that match TRBD1. Germline CDR1 KGHSH, CDR2 LQKENI. J lost 11 bases, V lost 4 bases, and 14 bases had no gene match. This CDR3 has 15 residues. The CDR3 sequence is CASSREDRGLPGAFF. The CDR3 coding sequence is TGTGCCAGCTCACGGGAGGACAGGGGTTTACCTGGGGCTTTCTTT. Filled out from reference TRBV18 and TRBJ1-1, the complete variable domain reads NAGVMQNPRHLVRRRGQEARLRCSPMKGHSHVYWYRQLPEEGLKFMVYLQKENIIDESGMPKERFSAEFPKEGPSILRIQQVVRGDSAAYFCASSREDRGLPGAFFGQGTRLTVV.

The chain recombines TRBV18 with TRBJ2-7, with TRBD1 matching 11 bases. This CDR3 region has 14 residues. V was pared by 3 bases and J by 7 bases, with 5 bases of the junction left unmatched. The germline gives CDR1 KGHSH, CDR2 LQKENI. The CDR3 DNA reads as TGTGCCAGCTCACCTGGGACAGGGGGTCAAGAGCAGTACTTC. Amino acid sequence: CASSPGTGGQEQYF.

The J gene is TRBJ2-5, the V gene TRBV4-1; TRBD2 matches at 7 bases. The CDR3 is made up of 16 amino acids. CDR1 and CDR2 (germline): MGHRA, YSYEKL. The ends lost 1 base at V and 2 bases at J; junction bases unmatched: 7. CDR3 in amino acids: CASSQAALAEQETQYF. The CDR3 nucleotides are TGCGCCAGCAGCCAAGCGGCTCTAGCGGAACAAGAGACCCAGTACTTC.

J is TRBJ2-1 and V is TRBV20-1, with 7 bases identical to TRBD2. The CDR3 loop spans 14 amino acids. After removal of 3 bases from V and 3 bases from J, the junction contained 5 bases not matched to a gene. CDR1 DFQATT and CDR2 SNEGSKA come from the germline V gene (reference sequence). CDR3 region: CSASGGRGYNEQFF. Written as DNA, the CDR3 is TGCAGTGCTAGTGGCGGGAGAGGCTACAATGAGCAGTTCTTC.

The J gene is TRBJ2-1, the V gene TRBV10-1, with TRBD2 identical over 14 bases. CDR3 size: 15 residues. Germline V gene data show CDR1 as WNHNN and CDR2 as SYGVQD (reference sequence). J was trimmed by 6 bases and V by 2 bases; bases with no gene match: 0. The CDR3 DNA sequence: TGCGCCAGCAGTGAGGGACTAGCGGGGGGCAATGAGCAGTTCTTC. This translates into CASSEGLAGGNEQFF.

V usage is TRBV28 and J usage is TRBJ2-7, with 9 nucleotides matching TRBD1. The CDR3 covers 16 residues. Trimming took 5 bases from V and 5 from J; bases not matched to a gene: 13. From germline, CDR1 is MDHEN and CDR2 SYDVKM. Here the CDR3 DNA reads TGTGCCAGCAGTCCCCTTCAGGGGACAGGGTTCCACGAGCAGTACTTC. Protein product: CASSPLQGTGFHEQYF.